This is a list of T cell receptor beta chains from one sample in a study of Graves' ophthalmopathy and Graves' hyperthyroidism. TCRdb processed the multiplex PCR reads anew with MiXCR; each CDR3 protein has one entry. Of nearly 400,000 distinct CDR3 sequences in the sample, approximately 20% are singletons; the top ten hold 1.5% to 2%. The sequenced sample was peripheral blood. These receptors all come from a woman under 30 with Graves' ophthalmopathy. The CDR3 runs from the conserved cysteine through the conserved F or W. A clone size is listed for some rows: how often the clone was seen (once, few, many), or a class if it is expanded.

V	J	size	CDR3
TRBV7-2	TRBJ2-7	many	CASSLTRGRYEQYF
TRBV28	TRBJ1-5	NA	CASSFPMSNQPQHF
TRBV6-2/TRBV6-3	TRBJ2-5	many	CASPGKREQETQYF
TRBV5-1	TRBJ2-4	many	CASSSGLPKGAKNIQYF
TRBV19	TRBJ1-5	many	CASSPTGTVFLGNQPQHF
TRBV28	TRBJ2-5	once	CASSEAGGPEETQYF
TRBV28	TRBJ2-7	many	CAGSQTGQFSYEQYF
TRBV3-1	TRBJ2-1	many	CASSQVSGGYNEQFF
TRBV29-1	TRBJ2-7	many	CSVETSGSRYEQYF
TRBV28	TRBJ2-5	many	CASSFSGWEAQYF
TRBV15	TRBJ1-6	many	CATSRGDSPLHF